The 24 T cell receptor beta chains below all came from one sample that was sequenced in a study of cytomegalovirus exposure and HLA in healthy donors. Primers: 60 Vbeta forward and 13 Jbeta reverse. Data came from immunoSEQ multiplex PCR; TCRdb stores just in-frame clones and leaves some out. The sample carries some 180,000 clones, less than 90% recorded once. Sequenced: PBMCs. Source of these receptors: a girl less than two years old in good health and CMV-seronegative.

This chain joins TRBV23-1 and TRBJ1-4, with D perhaps TRBD1 (6 bases). TRBV23-1 is an open reading frame whose function is uncertain. V lost 10 bases to trimming and J lost 0 bases, with 15 bases between them. The length of the CDR3 is 15 residues. DNA for the CDR3: TGCGCCACACACCAGGGGTCTGCAACTAATGAAAAACTGTTTTTT. Protein product: CATHQGSATNEKLFF.

This clone was seen only once. The chain uses TRBV7-8 and TRBJ2-7; 8 positions match TRBD2. The length of the CDR3 is 14 residues. V trimming: 1 base; J trimming: 4 bases; junction bases outside the gene matches: 3. Germline V CDR1 and CDR2: SGHVS, FQNEAQ. CDR3 nucleotides: TGTGCCAGCAGCTTAGGGACTAGCATGTACGAGCAGTACTTC. Amino acid sequence: CASSLGTSMYEQYF.

V gene TRBV11-1 combines with J gene TRBJ1-4; 7 bases agree with TRBD1. With 4 bases clipped from V and 2 bases from J, the junction kept 4 bases outside the gene matches. CDR3 size: 15 residues. CDR1 and CDR2 from the germline V gene are SGHAT and FQDESV (reference sequence). CDR3 sequence (DNA): TGTGCCAGCAGCTCTACAGGGGAGACTAATGAAAAACTGTTTTTT. This gives the protein CASSSTGETNEKLFF.

This clone was seen a handful of times. The chain combines TRBV9 with TRBJ1-2, with no clear D. Trimming removed 0 bases at V and 4 bases at J, with 16 bases between. There are 16 residues in the CDR3. CDR1 and CDR2 (germline): SGDLS, YYNGEE. The CDR3 sequence is CASSVAVGRSGYGYTF. DNA for the CDR3: TGTGCCAGCAGCGTAGCTGTAGGGAGGTCGGGCTATGGCTACACCTTC.

V usage is TRBV6-1 and J usage is TRBJ2-7; TRBD1 aligns across 10 bases. CDR3 size: 14 residues. Germline CDR1 reads MNHNS; CDR2 reads SASEGT. V lost 6 bases to trimming and J lost 7 bases; unmatched junction nucleotides: 9. This CDR3 reads CASRPDRGRYEQYF. The CDR3 DNA follows: TGTGCCAGCAGACCAGACAGGGGGCGATATGAGCAGTACTTC.

V gene TRBV5-1 combines with J gene TRBJ2-7; D possibly corresponds to TRBD2 (5 bases). The CDR3 sequence is 14 residues long. With 0 bases removed from V and 2 bases from J, the gap between germline ends came to 9 bases. The germline gives CDR1 SGHRS, CDR2 YFSETQ. This CDR3 is CASSLDIGAYEQYF. CDR3 nucleotide sequence: TGCGCCAGCAGCTTGGACATCGGGGCCTACGAGCAGTACTTC.

This sequence joins TRBV19 and TRBJ2-1; 7 bases are shared with TRBD2. V shed 7 bases and J 0 bases; nucleotides not matched to a gene: 6. This CDR3 contains 15 residues. The germline CDR1 and CDR2 sequences are LNHDA and SQIVND (reference sequence). Here the CDR3 DNA reads TGTGCCAGTAATCGACTAGCCAGCTCCTACAATGAGCAGTTCTTC. Amino acids: CASNRLASSYNEQFF.

The chain couples TRBV6-5 to TRBJ2-5; a weak D match, TRBD2 (7 bases). The CDR3 has 15 amino acids. CDR1 and CDR2 from the germline V gene are MNHEY and SVGAGI. The ends were cut back, 0 bases at V and 2 bases at J, with 10 bases in the middle. CDR3 protein: CASSYSGGHQETQYF. CDR3 coding DNA: TGTGCCAGCAGTTACTCCGGGGGGCATCAAGAGACCCAGTACTTC.

The chain combines TRBV9 with TRBJ2-2; 9 bases agree with TRBD2. Looked up from germline, CDR1 is SGDLS and CDR2 is YYNGEE. The CDR3 spans 16 residues. V shed 6 bases, J shed 6 bases, and the junction held 12 bases outside the gene matches. The CDR3 coding sequence is TGTGCCAGCAACCGTGACGGGACTAGCTTTGCCGGGGAGCTGTTTTTT. Amino acids: CASNRDGTSFAGELFF.

This chain links TRBV29-1 with TRBJ1-1; 8 nucleotides align to TRBD1. The germline gives CDR1 SQVTM, CDR2 ANQGSEA. V lost 7 bases, J lost 0 bases, and 1 base stayed unmatched. The CDR3 is 12 residues long. CDR3 protein: CSGQGMNTEAFF. CDR3 sequence (DNA): TGCAGCGGACAGGGGATGAACACTGAAGCTTTCTTT.

The chain recombines TRBV5-1 with TRBJ2-1; TRBD2 matches at 10 bases. The CDR3 consists of 15 residues. The J segment lost 9 bases and the V segment lost 0 bases, leaving 6 bases of the junction unmatched. The germline CDR1 and CDR2 sequences are SGHRS and YFSETQ. CDR3 sequence reads: CASSLVPSGRREQFF. In DNA form, the CDR3 reads TGCGCCAGCAGCTTGGTGCCTAGCGGGAGACGTGAGCAGTTCTTC. Together with reference TRBV5-1 and TRBJ2-1, the CDR3 gives the full variable domain: KAGVTQTPRYLIKTRGQQVTLSCSPISGHRSVSWYQQTPGQGLQFLFEYFSETQRNKGNFPGRFSGRQFSNSRSEMNVSTLELGDSALYLCASSLVPSGRREQFFGPGTRLTVL.

The CDR3 bases are TGTGCCAGCAGCTTATCGGGGACAGCAACCTTC. As protein: CASSLSGTATF. The chain combines TRBV11-1 with TRBJ1-2, with 7 bases aligning to TRBD1. The germline gives CDR1 SGHAT, CDR2 FQDESV (reference sequence). V lost 2 bases to trimming and J lost 14 bases; unmatched junction nucleotides: 5. The length of the CDR3 is 11 residues.

This chain connects TRBV7-2 to TRBJ2-3; weak D call: TRBD2 (6 bases). This CDR3 spans 13 amino acids. V lost 8 bases, J lost 0 bases, and 9 bases lay in between. Germline V gene sequence: CDR1 SGHTA, CDR2 FQGNSA. CDR3 bases: TGTGCCAGCGGGCGGGGTAGCACAGATACGCAGTATTTT. Translated: CASGRGSTDTQYF.

This chain joins TRBV4-3 and TRBJ2-1, with D maybe TRBD2 (6 bases). This CDR3 comprises 16 residues. Germline lookup yields CDR1 LGHNA and CDR2 YSLEER. Trimming took 0 bases from V and 0 from J, leaving 9 bases between them. The CDR3 reads CASSQDAGSSYNEQFF. Here the CDR3 DNA reads TGCGCCAGCAGCCAAGACGCCGGGAGCTCCTACAATGAGCAGTTCTTC.

The V and J genes are TRBV7-2 and TRBJ1-2; 10 positions match TRBD1. Germline trimming cut 4 bases from V and 8 bases from J; bases unmatched to any gene: 10. The CDR3 sequence is 15 residues long. CDR1 and CDR2 (germline): SGHTA, FQGNSA. The CDR3 loop reads CASSSWDRGGRGYTF. The CDR3 nucleotides read TGTGCCAGCAGCTCCTGGGACAGGGGAGGGAGGGGCTACACCTTC.

This sequence joins TRBV27 and TRBJ2-5; 9 bases line up with TRBD2. From germline, CDR1 is MNHEY and CDR2 SMNVEV (reference sequence). This CDR3 has 17 amino acids. After removal of 2 bases from V and 2 bases from J, the junction contained 9 bases not matched to a gene. CDR3 bases: TGTGCCAGCAGTTTAGGGGGAACAGCGGGGGGACAAGAGACCCAGTACTTC. This codes for CASSLGGTAGGQETQYF.

The V gene is TRBV9, the J gene TRBJ2-2; TRBD2 matches at 14 bases. Trimming took 0 bases from V and 5 from J; bases not matched to a gene: 9. The CDR3 has 19 amino acids. Germline CDR1 reads SGDLS; CDR2 reads YYNGEE. The CDR3 sequence is CASSVAGLAGARGTGELFF. For the CDR3, the DNA is TGTGCCAGCAGCGTAGCGGGACTAGCGGGGGCTCGGGGAACCGGGGAGCTGTTTTTT.

The CDR3 DNA reads as TGTGCCAGCAGCTTAATGAGCGGTTACGAGCAGTACTTC. Protein: CASSLMSGYEQYF. This chain links TRBV7-3 with TRBJ2-7, with D tentatively TRBD2 (5 bases). This CDR3 is built from 13 residues. Germline V CDR1 and CDR2: SGHTA, FQGTGA. Trimming pared 1 base from V and 4 bases from J, leaving 8 bases between.

This clone was recorded a few times. CDR3 region: CSARQGHEQYF. DNA for the CDR3: TGCAGCGCAAGACAGGGGCACGAGCAGTACTTC. V gene TRBV29-1 combines with J gene TRBJ2-7, with TRBD1 matching over 8 bases. The V gene end was trimmed by 7 bases and the J gene end by 5 bases; junction bases not matched to a gene: 4. The CDR3 consists of 11 residues. Germline CDR1 and CDR2: SQVTM and ANQGSEA.

The chain couples TRBV27 to TRBJ2-7, with D perhaps TRBD2 (6 bases). Germline V gene data show CDR1 as MNHEY and CDR2 as SMNVEV (reference sequence). The CDR3 runs 15 residues. V lost 4 bases, J lost 2 bases, and 15 bases lay in between. Written as DNA, the CDR3 is TGTGCCAGCAGTTCGCGAATTAGCGGCCCCTACGAGCAGTACTTC. Amino acid sequence: CASSSRISGPYEQYF.

In the case of this clone: In the same sample, other DNA sequences code for this CDR3. J is TRBJ2-7 and V is TRBV7-8; 7 bases match TRBD1. The CDR3 has 14 amino acids. Trimming took 6 bases from V and 3 from J; bases not matched to a gene: 8. CDR1 and CDR2 (germline): SGHVS, FQNEAQ. DNA for the CDR3: TGTGCCAGCAGATACCAATGGGACAGCTACGAGCAGTACTTC. Its translation: CASRYQWDSYEQYF.

V is TRBV5-1 and J is TRBJ2-5; maybe TRBD2 (7 bases). This CDR3 comprises 12 residues. Germline lookup yields CDR1 SGHRS and CDR2 YFSETQ. V gave up 8 bases and J gave up 5 bases, with 13 bases separating them. CDR3 amino acids: CARRGGAETQYF. DNA for the CDR3: TGCGCCAGGAGGGGGGGGGCCGAGACCCAGTACTTC.

The gene calls are TRBV7-9 and TRBJ2-3; 10 nucleotides align to TRBD1. The germline V gene encodes CDR1 SEHNR and CDR2 FQNEAQ (reference sequence). This CDR3 is 15 amino acids long. V was pared by 3 bases and J by 3 bases, with 3 bases of the junction left unmatched. The CDR3 DNA is TGTGCCAGCAGCTTGGACAGGGGGACAACAGATACGCAGTATTTT. Its protein product is CASSLDRGTTDTQYF. Looking up the rest from reference TRBV7-9 and TRBJ2-3 gives the full variable domain: DTGVSQNPRHKITKRGQNVTFRCDPISEHNRLYWYRQTLGQGPEFLTYFQNEAQLEKSRLLSDRFSAERPKGSFSTLEIQRTEQGDSAMYLCASSLDRGTTDTQYFGPGTRLTVL.

This clone has a handful of counts. The chain combines TRBV5-6 with TRBJ2-3; no clear D gene. In germline, CDR1 is SGHDT, CDR2 YYEEEE. The CDR3 is 15 residues long. Trimming stripped 4 bases from V and 3 bases from J, with 15 bases between. CDR3 region: CASSLRHLQTDTQYF. In DNA, the CDR3 is TGTGCCAGCAGCCTTAGACATCTCCAGACAGATACGCAGTATTTT.